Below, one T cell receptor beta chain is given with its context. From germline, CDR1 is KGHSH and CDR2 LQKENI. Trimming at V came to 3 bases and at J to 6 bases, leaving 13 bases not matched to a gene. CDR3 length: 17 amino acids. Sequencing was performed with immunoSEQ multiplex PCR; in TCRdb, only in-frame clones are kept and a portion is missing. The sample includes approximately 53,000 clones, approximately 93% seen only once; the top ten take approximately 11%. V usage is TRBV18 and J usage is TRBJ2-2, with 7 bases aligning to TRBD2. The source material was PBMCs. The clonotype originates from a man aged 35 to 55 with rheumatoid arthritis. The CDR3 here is CASSPLPASGQPGELFF. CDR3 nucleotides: TGTGCCAGCTCACCGTTACCGGCTAGCGGCCAACCCGGGGAGCTGTTTTTT.